This T cell receptor beta chain was recovered during a study of spatial heterogeneity in lung cancer (dated by TCRdb to about 2019). Concerning the study at large: The donors were 65 to 90 patients from the lung TRACERx cohort who had early-stage, untreated non-small cell lung cancer. Follow-up PBMC samples were sequenced whenever available, with the median time to follow-up being 2 to 3 years after resection. Beta-chain transcripts were consistently detected in greater numbers than alpha-chain transcripts, which likely reflects a higher abundance of beta-chain transcripts. In the raw uncorrected reads, each unique combination of TCR and UMI appeared on average more than ten times. In non-small cell lung cancer, the study made a quantitative comparison of TCR alpha and beta repertoires among multiple tumor regions, matched nontumor lung and blood. TCR repertoire features were related to nonsynonymous mutation counts determined by whole-exome sequencing of tumor tissue. Both alpha and beta chains were TCR-sequenced in samples taken at surgery, namely 220 tumor regions, fewer than 80 matched nontumor lung samples and approximately 51 PBMC samples.

The time point tag for this specimen amounts to: blood at routine non-recurrence follow-up after resection. Without any cell sorting, TCR sequencing was performed on whole RNA extracted either from tumor and nontumor lung tissue or from cryopreserved PBMC samples. Only patients for whom sufficient RNA was available from at least two tumor regions were selected for TCR sequencing. V and J are truncated by 0 bases and 5 bases respectively, leaving an intervening sequence of 11 bases. The germline V gene supplies CDR1 SGDLS and CDR2 YYNGEE. The CDR3 has 14 amino acids, counting the end cysteine and phenylalanine. The kept DNA is CDR3 alone, 42 bases in frame from the first base. The investigation overall reported the following: Additional single-cell paired TCR alpha and beta sequencing was considered necessary to confirm, at a functional level, the hypothesis that regional TCRs recognize regional mutations. Ubiquitous expanded tumor TCRs showed up in blood more often at tumor resection than at routine follow-up. Only approximately 15 patients were included in the comparisons of baseline and follow-up blood repertoires.

Ten or more counts support this clonotype. No antigen is known for it. There are no base qualities to consult, and no much larger clone falls within one base. Preparation of the library involved 5' RACE. For sequencing, a NextSeq 500 was employed. In the TCR library protocol, a unique molecular identifier was attached to each TCR cDNA molecule so that PCR and sequencing errors could be corrected. Concerning the study's data processing: Decombinator tools were used for TCR identification, UMI-based error correction and CDR3 extraction. TCRs above a frequency of 2 per 1,000, corresponding to the top 1% of the tumor frequency distribution, were defined as expanded. Renyi diversity was calculated using the R vegan package after each repertoire was subsampled 100 times to 5,000 TCRs. CDR3 similarity networks were built from amino acid triplet string-kernel similarity, with CDR3s being connected when pairwise similarity was above 0.82. TCRdb handled the public reads itself, with Q25 trimming in fastp and clone calling in MiXCR, and kept productive beta chains. Rows matching on CDR3 protein sequence are summarized as one entry with the most common DNA and genes. The V and J calls shown here were made by TCRdb, not taken from the authors' results. For this sample there are 72,000 or so distinct CDR3 sequences; around 8.9% appear just once. The ten most abundant clones make up more than 1.5% of the sample.

The chain uses TRBV9 and TRBJ2-5; the D gene assignment is ambiguous. The sequencing used PBMCs, collected at follow-up. The receptor was isolated from a female donor with early-stage non-small cell lung cancer. The nucleotide sequence reads as follows: TGTGCCAGCAGCGTAGATAATCTTCGGGAGACCCAGTACTTC. It translates as CASSVDNLRETQYF.